This T cell receptor (beta chain) is from a study of blood T cell repertoires in COVID-19. Study in general: Sites across the United States, Italy and Spain contributed samples from acute and convalescent COVID-19. Sources were T cells, B-cell-depleted T cells, or PBMCs; the material itself was cDNA or gDNA.

This clone was picked up one time. The repertoire was sequenced with immunoSEQ multiplex PCR; TCRdb's copy has only in-frame clones and lacks some. The repertoire includes under 250,000 clones, around 80% of them detected once, and roughly an eighth sits in the top ten. Sequencing was performed on peripheral blood. The sequence was obtained from a human donor in a cohort sampled during active COVID-19.

The CDR3 DNA sequence: TGTGCCAGCAGCTTAGCGAGGGAGTCTTTCTTT. It encodes CASSLARESFF. J is TRBJ1-1 and V is TRBV7-9, with no clear D. V lost 0 bases to trimming and J lost 12 bases, with 8 bases between them. CDR3 length: 11 amino acids. Germline CDR1 reads SEHNR; CDR2 reads FQNEAQ (reference sequence).